Detailed here is one TCR beta chain. The data are from a study of blood T cell repertoires in COVID-19. Study as a whole: Spain, Italy and the United States supplied samples that represented acute and convalescent COVID-19. T cells, B-cell-depleted T cells, or PBMCs supplied cDNA or gDNA.

In the study's own analysis: Reference gene primer amplification gave estimated nucleated cell counts. Clones were read by immunoSEQ multiplex PCR, and TCRdb kept only the in-frame ones, dropping some. V and J calls and clone size come straight from that table; D and trimming were deduced from the DNA. The data contain some 7,800 clones, approximately 85% of them singletons. This clonotype originated in a woman aged 60 to 75 with active COVID-19. Source material: peripheral blood.

The CDR3 DNA follows: TGTGCCAGCAGCCCCGGGACAGCGAACACCGGGGAGCTGTTTTTT. As protein: CASSPGTANTGELFF. The chain uses TRBV6-6 and TRBJ2-2, with 7 bases matching TRBD1. V trimming: 6 bases; J trimming: 0 bases; junction bases outside the gene matches: 4. The germline gives CDR1 MNHNY, CDR2 SVGAGI (reference sequence). The CDR3 has 15 amino acids.